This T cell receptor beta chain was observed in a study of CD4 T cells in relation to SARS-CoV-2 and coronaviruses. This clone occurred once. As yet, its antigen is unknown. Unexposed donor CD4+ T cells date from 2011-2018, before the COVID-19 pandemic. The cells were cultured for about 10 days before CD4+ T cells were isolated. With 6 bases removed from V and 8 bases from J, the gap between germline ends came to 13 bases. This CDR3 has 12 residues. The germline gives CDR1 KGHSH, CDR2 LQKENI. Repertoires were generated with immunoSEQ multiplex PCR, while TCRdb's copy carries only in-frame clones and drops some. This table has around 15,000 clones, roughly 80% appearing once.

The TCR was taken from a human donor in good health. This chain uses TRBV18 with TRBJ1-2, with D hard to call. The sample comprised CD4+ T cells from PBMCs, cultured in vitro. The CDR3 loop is CASSPQPEGYTF. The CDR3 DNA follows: TGTGCCAGCTCGCCCCAACCTGAAGGCTACACCTTC.